This T cell receptor (beta chain) was sequenced in a study of cytotoxic CD8 clonotypes in ibrutinib-treated CLL. CDR3 size: 13 residues. V lost 3 bases, J lost 9 bases, and 6 bases stayed unmatched. Looked up from germline, CDR1 is SGHVS and CDR2 is FNYEAQ. The table came from immunoSEQ multiplex PCR; TCRdb's copy has only in-frame clones and leaves some out. The sample gives about 120,000 clones, more than 55% of which show up once; 37% is in the top ten. This clonotype was obtained from a human donor with chronic lymphocytic leukemia. The source material was PBMCs, sampled after 24 months of ibrutinib treatment. This rearrangement joins TRBV7-6 to TRBJ2-7, with TRBD2 matching over 9 bases. CDR3 DNA sequence: TGTGCCAGCAGCTTGGTAGCGGGGGAAGCGCAGTACTTC. Its translation: CASSLVAGEAQYF.